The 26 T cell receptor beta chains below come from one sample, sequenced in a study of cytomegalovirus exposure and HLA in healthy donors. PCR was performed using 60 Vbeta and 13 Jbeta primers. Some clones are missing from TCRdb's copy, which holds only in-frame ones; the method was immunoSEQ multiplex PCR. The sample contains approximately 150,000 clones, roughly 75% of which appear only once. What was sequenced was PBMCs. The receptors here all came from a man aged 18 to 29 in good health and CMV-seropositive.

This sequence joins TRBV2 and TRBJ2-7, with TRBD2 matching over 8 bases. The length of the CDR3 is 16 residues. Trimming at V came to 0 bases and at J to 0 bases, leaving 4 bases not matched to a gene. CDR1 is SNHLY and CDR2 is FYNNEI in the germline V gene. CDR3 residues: CASSEAGGGISYEQYF. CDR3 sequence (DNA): TGTGCCAGCAGTGAAGCGGGCGGGGGGATCTCCTACGAGCAGTACTTC.

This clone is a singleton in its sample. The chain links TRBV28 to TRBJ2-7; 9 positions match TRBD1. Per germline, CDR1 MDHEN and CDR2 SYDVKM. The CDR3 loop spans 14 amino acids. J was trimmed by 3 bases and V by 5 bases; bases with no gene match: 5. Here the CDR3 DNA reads TGTGCCAGCAGTCCGGGGACAGGGTTCTACGAGCAGTACTTC. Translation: CASSPGTGFYEQYF.

This chain's CDR3 is CASSSRTGGVAFF. The CDR3 nucleotides are TGTGCCAGCAGCTCCCGGACAGGAGGGGTTGCTTTCTTT. V usage is TRBV7-9 and J usage is TRBJ1-1, with 7 bases lining up with TRBD1. Germline V lookup: CDR1 SEHNR, CDR2 FQNEAQ (reference sequence). This CDR3 is 13 amino acids long. V dropped 4 bases and J dropped 11; count of bases not matched to a gene: 10. Full variable domain (remainder filled in from reference TRBV7-9 and TRBJ1-1): DTGVSQNPRHKITKRGQNVTFRCDPISEHNRLYWYRQTLGQGPEFLTYFQNEAQLEKSRLLSDRFSAERPKGSFSTLEIQRTEQGDSAMYLCASSSRTGGVAFFGQGTRLTVV.

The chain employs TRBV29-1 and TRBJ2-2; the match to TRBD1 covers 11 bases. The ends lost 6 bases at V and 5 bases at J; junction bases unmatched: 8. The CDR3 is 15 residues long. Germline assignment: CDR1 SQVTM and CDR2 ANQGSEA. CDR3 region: CSVVGQGAQTGELFF. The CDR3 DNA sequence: TGCAGCGTCGTCGGACAGGGGGCGCAAACCGGGGAGCTGTTTTTT.

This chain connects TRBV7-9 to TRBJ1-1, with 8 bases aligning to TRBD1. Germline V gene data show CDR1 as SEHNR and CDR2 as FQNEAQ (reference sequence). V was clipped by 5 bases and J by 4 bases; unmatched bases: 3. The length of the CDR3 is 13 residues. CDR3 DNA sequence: TGTGCCAGCAGCAGACAGGGGAGCACTGAAGCTTTCTTT. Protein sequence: CASSRQGSTEAFF.

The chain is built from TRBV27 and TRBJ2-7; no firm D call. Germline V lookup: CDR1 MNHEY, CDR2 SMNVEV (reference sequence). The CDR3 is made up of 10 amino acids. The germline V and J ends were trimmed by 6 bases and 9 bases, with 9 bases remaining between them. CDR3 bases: TGTGCCAGCAGGCGGTTGGTGCAGTACTTC. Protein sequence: CASRRLVQYF.

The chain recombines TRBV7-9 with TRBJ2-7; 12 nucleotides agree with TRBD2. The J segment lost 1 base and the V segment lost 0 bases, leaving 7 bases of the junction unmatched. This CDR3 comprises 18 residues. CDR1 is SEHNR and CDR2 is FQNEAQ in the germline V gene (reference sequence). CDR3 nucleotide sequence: TGTGCCAGCAGCTTAGCGGCGACTAGCGGGAGCGAGTCCTACGAGCAGTACTTC. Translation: CASSLAATSGSESYEQYF.

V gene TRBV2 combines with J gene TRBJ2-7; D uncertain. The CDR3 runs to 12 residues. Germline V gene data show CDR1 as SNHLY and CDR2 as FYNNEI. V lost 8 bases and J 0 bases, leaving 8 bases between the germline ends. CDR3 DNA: TGTGCCAGCGAGAAGAACTCCTACGAGCAGTACTTC. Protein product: CASEKNSYEQYF.

CDR3 sequence (DNA): TGTGCCAGCAGTGAGACAGGGGGTAGCACAGATACGCAGTATTTT. Translated: CASSETGGSTDTQYF. The chain is built from TRBV6-4 and TRBJ2-3; the match to TRBD1 covers 9 bases. The CDR3 runs 15 residues. The V gene's germline CDR1 is MRHNA and CDR2 SNTAGT. The trim removed 3 bases at V and 0 bases at J, leaving 1 base unmatched.

CDR3 sequence (DNA): TGTGCCAGCAGCTCGGAGGGGGCGGCTGGAAACACCATATATTTT. Residues: CASSSEGAAGNTIYF. The V gene is TRBV28, the J gene TRBJ1-3; 7 bases are a match to TRBD1. Germline V CDR1 and CDR2: MDHEN, SYDVKM. With 6 bases clipped from V and 2 bases from J, the junction kept 7 bases outside the gene matches. The CDR3 is made up of 15 amino acids.

The CDR3 DNA is TGTGCCAGCGCTCCGTGGGGCATTAACTATGGCTACACCTTC. Encoded protein: CASAPWGINYGYTF. The rearrangement joins TRBV2 to TRBJ1-2, with D perhaps matching TRBD1 (5 bases). V dropped 8 bases and J dropped 1 base, with 14 bases sitting between them. Per the germline V gene, CDR1 is SNHLY and CDR2 is FYNNEI. This CDR3 is built from 14 residues.

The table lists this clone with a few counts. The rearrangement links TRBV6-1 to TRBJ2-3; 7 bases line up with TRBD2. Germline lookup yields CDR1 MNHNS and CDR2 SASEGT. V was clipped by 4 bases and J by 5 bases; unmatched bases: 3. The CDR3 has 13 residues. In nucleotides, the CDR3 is TGTGCCAGCAGTGGGGGGGGGAGAGATACGCAGTATTTT. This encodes CASSGGGRDTQYF.

DNA of the CDR3: TGTGCCAGCAGTCTACGGACTAGCAATGAGCAGTTCTTC. Its translation is CASSLRTSNEQFF. The chain uses TRBV28 and TRBJ2-1; 7 bases align to TRBD2. Germline assignment: CDR1 MDHEN and CDR2 SYDVKM. V gave up 5 bases and J gave up 6 bases; unmatched junction bases: 4. The CDR3 covers 13 residues.

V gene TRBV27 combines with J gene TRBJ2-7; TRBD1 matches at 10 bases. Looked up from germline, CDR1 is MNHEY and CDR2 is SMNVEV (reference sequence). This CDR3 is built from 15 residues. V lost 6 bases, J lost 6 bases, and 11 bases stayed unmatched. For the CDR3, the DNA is TGTGCCAGCAGATTCCGGACAGGGGGTCACTGCGAGCAGTACTTC. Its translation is CASRFRTGGHCEQYF.

The CDR3 spells CASSSFPHEQYF. In DNA form, the CDR3 reads TGTGCCAGCAGCTCGTTCCCCCACGAGCAGTACTTC. The rearrangement uses TRBV7-8 and TRBJ2-7; D remains unclear. Germline CDR1 SGHVS, CDR2 FQNEAQ. Trimming pared 4 bases from V and 5 bases from J, leaving 9 bases between. The CDR3 consists of 12 residues.

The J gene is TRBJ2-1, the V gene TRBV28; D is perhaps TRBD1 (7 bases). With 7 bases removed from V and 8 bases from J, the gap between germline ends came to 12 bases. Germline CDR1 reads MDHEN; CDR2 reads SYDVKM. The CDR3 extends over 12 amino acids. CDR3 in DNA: TGTGCCAGCATCAGCAGGGGGGATGAGCAGTTCTTC. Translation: CASISRGDEQFF.

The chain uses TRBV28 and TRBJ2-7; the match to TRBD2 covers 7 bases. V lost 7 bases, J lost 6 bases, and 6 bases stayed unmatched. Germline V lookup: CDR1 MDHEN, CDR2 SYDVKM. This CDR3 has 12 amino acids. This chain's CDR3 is CASNTPGGEQYF. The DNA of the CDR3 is TGTGCCAGCAATACCCCGGGGGGCGAGCAGTACTTC.

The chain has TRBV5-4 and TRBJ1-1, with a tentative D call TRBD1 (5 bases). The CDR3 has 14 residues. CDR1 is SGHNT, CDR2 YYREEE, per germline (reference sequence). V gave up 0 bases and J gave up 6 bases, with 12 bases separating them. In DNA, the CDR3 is TGTGCCAGCAGCTTGGCAGGGTTAACCGCTGAAGCTTTCTTT. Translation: CASSLAGLTAEAFF.

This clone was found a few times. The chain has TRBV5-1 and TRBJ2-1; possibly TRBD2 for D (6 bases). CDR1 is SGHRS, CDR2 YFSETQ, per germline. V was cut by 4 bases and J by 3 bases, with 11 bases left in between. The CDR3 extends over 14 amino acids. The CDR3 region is CASSPGGNYNEQFF. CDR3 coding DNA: TGCGCCAGCAGCCCCGGGGGAAACTACAATGAGCAGTTCTTC.

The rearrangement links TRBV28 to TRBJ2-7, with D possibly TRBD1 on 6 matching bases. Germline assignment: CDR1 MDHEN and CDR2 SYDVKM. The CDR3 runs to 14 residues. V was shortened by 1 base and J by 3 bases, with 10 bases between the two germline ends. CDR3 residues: CASSLLSGDYEQYF. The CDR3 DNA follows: TGTGCCAGCAGTTTATTGTCAGGGGACTACGAGCAGTACTTC.

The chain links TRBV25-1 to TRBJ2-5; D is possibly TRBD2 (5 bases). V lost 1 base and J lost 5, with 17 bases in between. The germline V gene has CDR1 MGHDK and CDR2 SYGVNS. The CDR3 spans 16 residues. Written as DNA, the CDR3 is TGTGCCAGCAGTGAATCGGACTTCGGGGTAGGGGAGACCCAGTACTTC. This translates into CASSESDFGVGETQYF.

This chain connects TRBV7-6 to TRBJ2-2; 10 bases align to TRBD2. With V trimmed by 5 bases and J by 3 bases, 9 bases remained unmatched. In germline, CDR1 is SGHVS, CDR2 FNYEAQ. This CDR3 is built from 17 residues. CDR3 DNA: TGTGCCAGCAGCCCCCCCTCCGGACTAGCGGACACCGGGGAGCTGTTTTTT. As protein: CASSPPSGLADTGELFF.

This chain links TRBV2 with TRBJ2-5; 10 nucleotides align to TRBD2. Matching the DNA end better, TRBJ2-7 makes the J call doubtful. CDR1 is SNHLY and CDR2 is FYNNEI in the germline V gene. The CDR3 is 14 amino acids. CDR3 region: CASSDLAGAYEQYF. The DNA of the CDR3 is TGTGCCAGCAGTGACCTAGCGGGAGCCTACGAGCAGTACTTC.

CDR3 amino acids: CASSEEGLTNQPQHF. The CDR3 DNA reads TGTGCCAGCAGTGAAGAGGGACTGACAAATCAGCCCCAGCATTTT. This sequence joins TRBV6-1 and TRBJ1-5; D perhaps matches TRBD1 (5 bases). The germline V gene encodes CDR1 MNHNS and CDR2 SASEGT. This CDR3 has 15 amino acids. The V gene lost 1 base and the J gene lost 4 bases, with 11 bases spanning the gap.

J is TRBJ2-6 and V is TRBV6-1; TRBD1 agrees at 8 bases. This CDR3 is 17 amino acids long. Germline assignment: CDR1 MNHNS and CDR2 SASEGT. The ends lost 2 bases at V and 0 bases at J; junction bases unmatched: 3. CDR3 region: CASSEQGAISGANVLTF. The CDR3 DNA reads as TGTGCCAGCAGTGAACAGGGGGCGATCTCTGGGGCCAACGTCCTGACTTTC.

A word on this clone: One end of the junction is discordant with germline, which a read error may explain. In DNA form, the CDR3 reads TGCGCCCGCAGCCAGAGGACTAGCGGGAGTTCCGGGGAGCTGTTTTTT. It yields the protein CARSQRTSGSSGELFF. The chain uses TRBV4-1 and TRBJ2-2; 13 nucleotides match TRBD2. Germline V gives CDR1 MGHRA, CDR2 YSYEKL. The CDR3 contains 16 residues.